This T cell receptor (beta chain) originates from a study of shared clonotypes between healthy human individuals. About the study: CD8 memory received one plate per donor, CD8 naive two, CD4 memory three and CD4 naive three. Overall study findings and caveats: Several donors held around 5% of naive CD4 clonotypes in common. Clonotype sharing among donors was thought likely to change with sequencing depth. Estimated richness values were generally larger in naive subsets than in memory subsets.

The CDR3 is 14 amino acids. CDR1 is MNHNS, CDR2 SASEGT, per germline. With V trimmed by 7 bases and J by 7 bases, 8 bases remained unmatched. Libraries were prepared by immunoSEQ multiplex PCR; TCRdb keeps only in-frame clonotypes and omits some of them. The sample lists about 710,000 clones, about two thirds occurring once. In the case of this clone: Its specificity is unknown.

The material sequenced was memory CD4+ T cells sorted from blood. Subset: CD45RA-negative fraction. The J gene is TRBJ1-5, the V gene TRBV6-1; 9 nucleotides match TRBD1. The TCR originated in a woman aged 25 to 39 in good health. The CDR3 sequence: CASTEGTGYQPQHF. As DNA, the CDR3 is TGTGCCAGCACCGAAGGGACAGGGTACCAGCCCCAGCATTTT.